This TCR beta chain originates from a study of cytomegalovirus exposure and HLA in healthy donors. The wider study: In terms of ancestry, the Caucasian-associated cluster contained 75% to 85% of the approximately 400 genotyped donors. Study-wide results and limits: Cytomegalovirus-associated status was assigned to about 150 TCR beta chains.

This CDR3 is built from 14 residues. Germline V lookup: CDR1 SEHNR, CDR2 FQNEAQ (reference sequence). Of note for this clone: The antigen is undetermined. One junction end does not reproduce the germline sequence, and a read error may be involved.

This PCR relied on a set of 60 Vbeta primers and 13 Jbeta primers. Profiled with immunoSEQ multiplex PCR; TCRdb holds only in-frame clones, not every one. This table holds 300,000 or so clones, about 83% found once. The chain recombines TRBV7-9 with TRBJ2-6, with D hard to call. The TCR originated in a woman in her thirties or forties in good health and CMV-seropositive. Sequencing was carried out using PBMCs. CDR3 sequence (DNA): TGTTCCAGCAGCTTACCGGCTGGGGCCAACGTCCTGACTTTC. It codes for CSSSLPAGANVLTF.